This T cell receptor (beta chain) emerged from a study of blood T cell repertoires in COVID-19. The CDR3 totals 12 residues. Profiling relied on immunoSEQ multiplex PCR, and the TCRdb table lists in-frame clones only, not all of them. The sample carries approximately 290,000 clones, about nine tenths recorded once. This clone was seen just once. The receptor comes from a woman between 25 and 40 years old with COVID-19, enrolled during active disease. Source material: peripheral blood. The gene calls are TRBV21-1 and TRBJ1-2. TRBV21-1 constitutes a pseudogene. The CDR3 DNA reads TGTGCCAGCAGGGGGGGGCACTATGGCTACACCTTC. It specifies CASRGGHYGYTF.